This T cell receptor (beta chain) was identified in a study of beta chain features in type 1 diabetes. Study-level points and caveats: TCRB CDR3s were moderately but significantly shorter in Type 1 diabetes patients in all four CD4+ subsets.

V gave up 4 bases and J gave up 3 bases; unmatched junction bases: 10. The germline CDR1 and CDR2 sequences are SGDLS and YYNGEE. This CDR3 contains 17 residues. This clone was observed a few times. As yet, its antigen is unknown. Every bit of the isolated RNA underwent reverse transcription, so sequencing read expressed TCRB transcripts. Produced via immunoSEQ multiplex PCR; TCRdb's table is partial and in-frame only. This sample has under 350,000 clones, with roughly 8% found just once. The TCR sequence derives from a woman younger than 30 in good health. The material sequenced was central memory CD4+ T cells from blood. This chain uses TRBV9 with TRBJ2-5, with TRBD2 identical over 12 bases. In DNA form, the CDR3 reads TGTGCCAGCAGCCCACAGGGACTAGCGGGTATGAAAGAGACCCAGTACTTC. Protein sequence: CASSPQGLAGMKETQYF.